These 11 T cell receptor beta chains were sequenced from one sample in a study of shared clonotypes between healthy human individuals. TCRdb's table, derived via immunoSEQ multiplex PCR, lists solely in-frame clones and lacks some. The table has 600,000 to 800,000 clones, approximately 77% seen once. What was sequenced was memory CD4+ T cells sorted from blood. As to subset: CD45RA-negative fraction. The receptors derive from a woman in her twenties or thirties in good health.

The V gene is TRBV28, the J gene TRBJ2-1, with 7 bases lining up with TRBD2. The germline V gene has CDR1 MDHEN and CDR2 SYDVKM. The CDR3 length is 15 residues. V gave up 5 bases and J gave up 4 bases; unmatched junction bases: 8. In DNA form, the CDR3 reads TGTGCCAGCAGTGTGACTTTAGCGGGTTACAATGAGCAGTTCTTC. Amino acid sequence: CASSVTLAGYNEQFF.

In regard to this clone: The sample holds other DNA sequences that translate to the same CDR3. The chain is built from TRBV7-2 and TRBJ2-3; D ambiguous. V dropped 1 base and J dropped 1 base, with 3 bases sitting between them. CDR3 length: 13 amino acids. CDR1 and CDR2 from the germline V gene are SGHTA and FQGNSA. DNA for the CDR3: TGTGCCAGCAGCTTAGGGGGCACAGATACGCAGTATTTT. This codes for CASSLGGTDTQYF.

The V call is TRBV10-2, the J call TRBJ2-7; 8 bases fit TRBD2. Germline CDR1 reads WSHSY; CDR2 reads SAAADI. V lost 8 bases and J lost 4; bases outside the gene matches: 7. CDR3 size: 13 residues. DNA of the CDR3: TGCGCCAGCCGGGGGGGGTCGGCGTACGAGCAGTACTTC. This encodes CASRGGSAYEQYF.

This clone was detected a few times. DNA of the CDR3: TGTGCCAGCAGCGTAGGGACCTCGCCCTCCTACAATGAGCAGTTCTTC. Translated: CASSVGTSPSYNEQFF. J is TRBJ2-1 and V is TRBV9; D unresolved. V was cut by 0 bases and J by 0 bases, with 10 bases left in between. CDR3 length: 16 residues. From germline, CDR1 is SGDLS and CDR2 YYNGEE.

Concerning this clone itself: The same CDR3 is also encoded by other DNA sequences in this sample. The chain uses TRBV7-7 and TRBJ2-6; D not resolved. The ends were cut back, 1 base at V and 0 bases at J, with 4 bases in the middle. The CDR3 totals 15 residues. Germline CDR1 is SSHAT and CDR2 is FNYEAQ (reference sequence). This chain's CDR3 is CASSLGGSGANVLTF. CDR3 DNA: TGTGCCAGCAGCTTAGGGGGCTCTGGGGCCAACGTCCTGACTTTC. Full variable domain (remainder filled in from reference TRBV7-7 and TRBJ2-6): GAGVSQSPRYKVTKRGQDVTLRCDPISSHATLYWYQQALGQGPEFLTYFNYEAQPDKSGLPSDRFSAERPEGSISTLTIQRTEQRDSAMYRCASSLGGSGANVLTFGAGSRLTVL.

This clone was observed a handful of times. The rearrangement joins TRBV2 to TRBJ2-7, with TRBD1 as a possible D gene (6 bases). CDR1 SNHLY and CDR2 FYNNEI come from the germline V gene. With 6 bases removed from V and 5 bases from J, the gap between germline ends came to 11 bases. The CDR3 length is 12 residues. CDR3 in amino acids: CASSPYRDEQYF. CDR3 DNA sequence: TGTGCCAGCAGCCCTTACAGGGACGAGCAGTACTTC.

This chain uses TRBV5-1 with TRBJ2-3, with D possibly TRBD2 on 5 matching bases. From germline, CDR1 is SGHRS and CDR2 YFSETQ. The length of the CDR3 is 18 residues. V lost 4 bases to trimming and J lost 2 bases, with 23 bases between them. This CDR3 reads CASSPGPQTRKITDTQYF. In DNA, the CDR3 is TGCGCCAGCAGCCCCGGGCCTCAAACTAGAAAGATCACAGATACGCAGTATTTT.

The chain joins TRBV4-1 to TRBJ1-5; TRBD1 matches at 7 bases. Germline lookup yields CDR1 MGHRA and CDR2 YSYEKL. The V segment lost 3 bases and the J segment 9 bases; nucleotides outside the gene matches: 17. The CDR3 has 17 amino acids. The CDR3 sequence is CASSQSFGTDAYRPQHF. CDR3 sequence (DNA): TGCGCCAGCAGCCAGTCTTTCGGGACAGACGCGTATCGGCCCCAGCATTTT.

The chain uses TRBV19 and TRBJ2-3; 12 bases are shared with TRBD1. Germline assignment: CDR1 LNHDA and CDR2 SQIVND (reference sequence). V lost 1 base and J lost 2; bases outside the gene matches: 4. CDR3 length: 17 amino acids. CDR3 amino acids: CASSIAGTGGPTDTQYF. CDR3 coding DNA: TGTGCCAGTAGTATAGCCGGGACAGGGGGCCCCACAGATACGCAGTATTTT.

This chain joins TRBV5-1 and TRBJ2-1; TRBD1 might be the D (6 bases). The length of the CDR3 is 14 residues. V gave up 5 bases and J gave up 5 bases, with 14 bases separating them. Per the germline V gene, CDR1 is SGHRS and CDR2 is YFSETQ. The CDR3 nucleotides are TGCGCCAGCAGGGCGGACAGAATTAACAATGAGCAGTTCTTC. Protein product: CASRADRINNEQFF. The complete variable domain, with remaining parts taken from reference TRBV5-1 and TRBJ2-1, reads KAGVTQTPRYLIKTRGQQVTLSCSPISGHRSVSWYQQTPGQGLQFLFEYFSETQRNKGNFPGRFSGRQFSNSRSEMNVSTLELGDSALYLCASRADRINNEQFFGPGTRLTVL.

V gene TRBV4-1 combines with J gene TRBJ2-3; 10 bases line up with TRBD2. The CDR3 length is 15 residues. Germline lookup yields CDR1 MGHRA and CDR2 YSYEKL. The V and J ends lost 4 bases and 1 base, in that order; junction bases with no gene match: 2. This CDR3 is CASSLGTSGTDTQYF. CDR3 DNA: TGCGCCAGCAGCCTCGGGACTAGCGGCACAGATACGCAGTATTTT.